This entry lists 21 T cell receptor beta chains sequenced from one sample in a study of blood T cell repertoires in COVID-19. The method was immunoSEQ multiplex PCR; TCRdb's version includes in-frame clones alone and lacks a portion of them. The sample holds under 200,000 clones, approximately 89% seen once. The sequenced material came from peripheral blood. Receptor source: a man between 65 and 85 years old with acute or convalescent COVID-19.

The chain uses TRBV2 and TRBJ2-5, with unresolved D. The CDR3 consists of 12 residues. CDR1 is SNHLY, CDR2 FYNNEI, per germline. The V end was cut by 7 bases, the J end by 0 bases, with 6 bases between. The CDR3 region is CASNLYQETQYF. CDR3 DNA sequence: TGTGCCAGCAACTTGTACCAAGAGACCCAGTACTTC.

The CDR3 sequence: CASRQDSGNTIYF. In DNA form, the CDR3 reads TGTGCCAGCAGGCAGGACTCTGGAAACACCATATATTTT. The rearrangement uses TRBV28 and TRBJ1-3, with D hard to call. Germline-derived CDR1 and CDR2 are MDHEN and SYDVKM. V lost 6 bases to trimming and J lost 0 bases, with 6 bases between them. This CDR3 spans 13 amino acids.

V and J are TRBV15 and TRBJ1-6; 10 positions agree with TRBD1. V lost 2 bases and J lost 8; bases outside the gene matches: 6. The CDR3 is 16 amino acids. Per the germline V gene, CDR1 is LNHNV and CDR2 is YYDKDF (reference sequence). CDR3 sequence reads: CATSRPTGTGDSPLHF. Here the CDR3 DNA reads TGTGCCACCAGCAGACCTACCGGGACAGGGGATTCACCCCTCCACTTT.

The chain uses TRBV2 and TRBJ1-1; TRBD1 matches 12 bases. Germline CDR1 is SNHLY and CDR2 is FYNNEI. The ends lost 4 bases at V and 5 bases at J; junction bases unmatched: 8. The CDR3 spans 16 residues. In nucleotides, the CDR3 is TGTGCCAGCAGTGGGGGGACAGGGGGCGCGAGGACTGAAGCTTTCTTT. Its protein product is CASSGGTGGARTEAFF.

J is TRBJ1-1 and V is TRBV5-1; D not resolved. Germline assignment: CDR1 SGHRS and CDR2 YFSETQ. This CDR3 comprises 13 residues. V gave up 3 bases and J gave up 1 base, with 7 bases separating them. DNA for the CDR3: TGCGCCAGCAGCTACCGAGCGAACACTGAAGCTTTCTTT. Translated, it gives CASSYRANTEAFF.

CDR3 DNA: TGCAGTGCTAGTAGCGGAAGCGTCGATACGCAGTATTTT. Protein: CSASSGSVDTQYF. The chain uses TRBV20-1 and TRBJ2-3; perhaps TRBD2 as D (6 bases). This CDR3 is 13 amino acids long. The germline gives CDR1 DFQATT, CDR2 SNEGSKA (reference sequence). Trimming cost V 3 bases and J 6 bases, with 13 bases left between them.

The rearrangement links TRBV2 to TRBJ1-2; D gene ambiguous. CDR1 and CDR2 (germline): SNHLY, FYNNEI. V was trimmed by 1 base and J by 5 bases, leaving 8 bases between them. CDR3 length: 13 amino acids. The CDR3 nucleotides are TGTGCCAGCAGTGAAGGGCAGAATTATGGCTACACCTTC. Residues: CASSEGQNYGYTF.

J is TRBJ2-7 and V is TRBV11-2; 9 nucleotides agree with TRBD2. Germline values: CDR1 SGHAT, CDR2 FQNNGV. V gave up 7 bases and J gave up 3 bases; unmatched junction bases: 10. This CDR3 has 15 amino acids. The CDR3 bases are TGTGCCAGCACCCTTTTTAGCGGGAGAGACTACGAGCAGTACTTC. Amino acid sequence: CASTLFSGRDYEQYF. The full variable domain, rest sourced from reference TRBV11-2 and TRBJ2-7, is EAGVAQSPRYKIIEKRQSVAFWCNPISGHATLYWYQQILGQGPKLLIQFQNNGVVDDSQLPKDRFSAERLKGVDSTLKIQPAKLEDSAVYLCASTLFSGRDYEQYFGPGTRLTVT.

This clone appeared a few times. This sequence joins TRBV15 and TRBJ1-5; weak D call: TRBD1 (5 bases). V was pared by 8 bases and J by 4 bases, with 12 bases between. Germline loops: CDR1 LNHNV, CDR2 YYDKDF (reference sequence). The CDR3 sequence is 13 residues long. The CDR3 sequence: CATVEGLNQPQHF. As DNA, the CDR3 is TGTGCCACCGTGGAGGGGCTGAATCAGCCCCAGCATTTT.

This rearrangement joins TRBV10-2 to TRBJ2-3; 10 bases are a match to TRBD1. Trimming removed 5 bases from V and 3 bases from J; junction bases left unmatched: 8. The CDR3 runs 16 residues. Germline loops: CDR1 WSHSY, CDR2 SAAADI. The CDR3 loop reads CASSWTGGEITDTQYF. For the CDR3, the DNA is TGCGCCAGCAGTTGGACAGGGGGAGAGATAACAGATACGCAGTATTTT.

This clone was seen once. The V call is TRBV7-2, the J call TRBJ2-1; TRBD2 matches 9 bases. In germline, CDR1 is SGHTA, CDR2 FQGNSA. There are 13 residues in the CDR3. V gave up 3 bases and J gave up 12 bases; unmatched junction bases: 6. CDR3 amino acids: CASSLREGMGQFF. DNA for the CDR3: TGTGCCAGCAGCTTGCGGGAGGGAATGGGGCAGTTCTTC. Full variable domain (missing parts from reference TRBV7-2 and TRBJ2-1): GAGVSQSPSNKVTEKGKDVELRCDPISGHTALYWYRQSLGQGLEFLIYFQGNSAPDKSGLPSDRFSAERTGGSVSTLTIQRTQQEDSAVYLCASSLREGMGQFFGPGTRLTVL.

The chain combines TRBV19 with TRBJ2-7; D is perhaps TRBD1 (7 bases). The CDR3 covers 17 residues. Germline values: CDR1 LNHDA, CDR2 SQIVND (reference sequence). Between the trimmed V and J ends, which lost 5 bases and 9 bases, there was a span of 29 bases. In nucleotides, the CDR3 is TGTGCCAGTAGTCCTGGCGGGACAGAAATTACTTACGAAGGGCAGTACTTC. Amino acid sequence: CASSPGGTEITYEGQYF. The full variable domain, completed using reference TRBV19 and TRBJ2-7, is DGGITQSPKYLFRKEGQNVTLSCEQNLNHDAMYWYRQDPGQGLRLIYYSQIVNDFQKGDIAEGYSVSREKKESFPLTVTSAQKNPTAFYLCASSPGGTEITYEGQYFGPGTRLTVT.

The chain combines TRBV6-2 or TRBV6-3 with TRBJ1-5; TRBD1 matches 8 bases. Germline assignment: CDR1 MNHEY and CDR2 SVGEGT. Trimming at V came to 2 bases and at J to 1 base, leaving 10 bases not matched to a gene. The CDR3 is 18 residues long. The CDR3 loop is CASSYRKTYRGSNQPQHF. The CDR3 DNA reads as TGTGCCAGCAGTTACCGTAAGACATACAGGGGGAGCAATCAGCCCCAGCATTTT.

Only one count was recorded for this clone. The rearrangement joins TRBV18 to TRBJ2-7, with D hard to call. Germline CDR1 KGHSH, CDR2 LQKENI. The CDR3 consists of 18 residues. V was cut by 3 bases and J by 2 bases, with 23 bases left in between. The CDR3: CASSPVAWAPPLPYEQYF. CDR3 in DNA: TGTGCCAGCTCACCCGTTGCCTGGGCCCCGCCACTCCCCTACGAGCAGTACTTC.

CDR3 nucleotides: TGTGCCAGCAGCGGACTCAGGGGGAACACTGAAGCTTTCTTT. It encodes CASSGLRGNTEAFF. The chain uses TRBV3-1 (or the pseudogene TRBV3-2) and TRBJ1-1; possible D gene TRBD1, 6 bases. From germline, CDR1 is LGHDT and CDR2 YNNKEL (reference sequence). V gave up 5 bases and J gave up 1 base, with 11 bases separating them. This CDR3 comprises 14 residues.

This clone was seen once. This chain joins TRBV5-1 and TRBJ1-2, with D tentatively TRBD1 (5 bases). CDR1 is SGHRS and CDR2 is YFSETQ in the germline V gene. This CDR3 has 15 amino acids. V lost 4 bases and J lost 0, with 13 bases in between. Here the CDR3 DNA reads TGCGCCAGCAGCCCCCAGGGCCTATCTAACTATGGCTACACCTTC. The encoded protein is CASSPQGLSNYGYTF. Full variable domain (rest looked up from reference TRBV5-1 and TRBJ1-2): KAGVTQTPRYLIKTRGQQVTLSCSPISGHRSVSWYQQTPGQGLQFLFEYFSETQRNKGNFPGRFSGRQFSNSRSEMNVSTLELGDSALYLCASSPQGLSNYGYTFGSGTRLTVV.

The chain carries TRBV30 and TRBJ1-2; 8 bases agree with TRBD1. CDR1 GTSNPN and CDR2 SVGIG come from the germline V gene (reference sequence). This CDR3 is 12 amino acids long. J gave up 8 bases and V 3 bases, and 5 bases lay outside the gene matches. This CDR3 is CAWRDRVGGYTF. As DNA, the CDR3 is TGTGCCTGGAGGGACAGGGTAGGGGGCTACACCTTC.

The V and J genes are TRBV4-2 and TRBJ2-7; weak D call: TRBD1 (6 bases). The CDR3 is 16 residues long. V lost 3 bases, J lost 0 bases, and 15 bases lay in between. Germline lookup yields CDR1 LGHNA and CDR2 YNFKEQ. The CDR3 protein is CASSHQQGFSSYEQYF. As DNA, the CDR3 is TGTGCCAGCAGCCATCAACAGGGTTTTAGCTCCTACGAGCAGTACTTC.

The chain has TRBV4-1 and TRBJ2-7; 7 positions match TRBD2. Germline V CDR1 and CDR2: MGHRA, YSYEKL. V dropped 4 bases and J dropped 3; count of bases not matched to a gene: 3. The CDR3 is 13 residues long. The CDR3 DNA is TGCGCCAGCAGCCCGGGAGGCCTCTACGAGCAGTACTTC. Its translation: CASSPGGLYEQYF.

This chain links TRBV28 with TRBJ1-6, with 7 bases that match TRBD1. Unmatched junction bases numbered 3, after V lost 6 bases and J lost 4 bases. CDR1 and CDR2 from the germline V gene are MDHEN and SYDVKM. The CDR3 contains 14 residues. The CDR3 bases are TGTGCCAGCAGACCGGGACAGTATAATTCACCCCTCCACTTT. Its translation: CASRPGQYNSPLHF.

This rearrangement joins TRBV19 to TRBJ1-5; no clear D gene. Germline CDR1 LNHDA, CDR2 SQIVND (reference sequence). Trimming removed 1 base at V and 5 bases at J, with 9 bases between. The CDR3 covers 14 residues. This chain's CDR3 is CASSIVSRDQPQHF. The CDR3 coding sequence is TGTGCCAGTAGTATAGTCTCCCGGGATCAGCCCCAGCATTTT.